This entry describes one TCR beta chain. This entry belongs to a study of blood T cell repertoires in COVID-19. Germline trimming cut 2 bases from V and 2 bases from J; bases unmatched to any gene: 9. CDR1 is WSHSY, CDR2 SAAADI, per germline. This CDR3 has 17 residues. The protocol was immunoSEQ multiplex PCR, while the TCRdb copy is restricted to in-frame clones and leaves out a portion. The sample shows under 400,000 clones, about 90% of them seen only once. The sequence derives from a woman in her twenties or thirties with COVID-19, enrolled during active disease. V and J are TRBV10-2 and TRBJ2-7, with TRBD1 matching 10 bases. Sequences were obtained from peripheral blood. The CDR3 sequence is CASSESLLGTGAYEQYF. In nucleotides, the CDR3 is TGCGCCAGCAGTGAGAGTTTGTTGGGGACAGGGGCCTACGAGCAGTACTTC.